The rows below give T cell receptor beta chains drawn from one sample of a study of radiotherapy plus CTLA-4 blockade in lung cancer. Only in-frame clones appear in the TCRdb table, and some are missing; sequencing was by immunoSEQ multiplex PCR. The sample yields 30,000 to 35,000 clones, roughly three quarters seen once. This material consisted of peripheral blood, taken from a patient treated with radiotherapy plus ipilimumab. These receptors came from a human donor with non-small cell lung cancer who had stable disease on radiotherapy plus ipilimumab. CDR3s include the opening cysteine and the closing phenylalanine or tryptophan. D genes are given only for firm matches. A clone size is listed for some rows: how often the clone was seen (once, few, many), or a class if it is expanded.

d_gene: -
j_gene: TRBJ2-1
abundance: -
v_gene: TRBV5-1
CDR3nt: TGCGCCAGCAGCTTGGCGGCTTCCCTCACTTCCCGGGAGCAGTTCTTC
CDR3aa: CASSLAASLTSREQFF

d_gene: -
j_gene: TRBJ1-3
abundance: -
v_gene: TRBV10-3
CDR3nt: TGTGCCATCGATCCGGGACACGGAAACACCATATATTTT
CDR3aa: CAIDPGHGNTIYF

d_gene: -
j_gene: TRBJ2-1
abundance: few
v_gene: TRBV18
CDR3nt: TGTGCCAGCTCAAGGGGGGATGAGCAGTTCTTC
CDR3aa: CASSRGDEQFF

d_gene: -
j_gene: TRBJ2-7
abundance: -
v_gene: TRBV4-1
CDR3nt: TGCGCCAGCAGCCAAGACTCCGCGTACTCCTACGAGCAGTACTTC
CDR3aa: CASSQDSAYSYEQYF

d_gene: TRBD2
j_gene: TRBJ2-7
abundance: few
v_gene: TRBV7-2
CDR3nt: TGTGCCAGCAACCTTCAACCTGGGGGGGCCTACGAGCAGTACTTC
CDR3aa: CASNLQPGGAYEQYF

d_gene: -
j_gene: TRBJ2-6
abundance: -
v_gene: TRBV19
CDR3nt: TGTGCCAGTAGCACCCATGCTGTCTCTGGGGCCAACGTCCTGACTTTC
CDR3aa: CASSTHAVSGANVLTF

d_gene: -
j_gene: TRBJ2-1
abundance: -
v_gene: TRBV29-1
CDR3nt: TGCAGCGTTGAAGATAGGGTGAGGGCGGGTTACAATGAGCAGTTCTTC
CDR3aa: CSVEDRVRAGYNEQFF

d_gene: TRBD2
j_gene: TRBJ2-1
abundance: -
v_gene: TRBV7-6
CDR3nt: TGTGCCAGCAGCCACAGCCGGGAGGGCCGAGGTAATGAGCAGTTCTTC
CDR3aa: CASSHSREGRGNEQFF

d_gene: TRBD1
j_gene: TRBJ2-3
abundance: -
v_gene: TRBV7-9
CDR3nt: TGTGCCAGCAGCCCTGACAGGGGGCAGGCAGATACGCAGTATTTT
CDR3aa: CASSPDRGQADTQYF

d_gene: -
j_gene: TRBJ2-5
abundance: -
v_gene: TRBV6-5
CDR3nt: TGTGCCAGCAGTTTCAGAGGGCCCGAGACCCAGTACTTC
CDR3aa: CASSFRGPETQYF

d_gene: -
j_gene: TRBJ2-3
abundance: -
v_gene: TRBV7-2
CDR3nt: TGTGCCAGCAGCGTAGGGGCCACAGATACGCAGTATTTT
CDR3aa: CASSVGATDTQYF

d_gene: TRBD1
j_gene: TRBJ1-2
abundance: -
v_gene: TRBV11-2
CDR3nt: TGTGCCAGCAGCACACCAGGACAGGGTGATTATGGCTACACCTTC
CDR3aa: CASSTPGQGDYGYTF

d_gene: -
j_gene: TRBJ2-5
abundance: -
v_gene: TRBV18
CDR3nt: TGTGCCAGCTCACCACTAAGGGTTGAGACCCAGTACTTC
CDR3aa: CASSPLRVETQYF

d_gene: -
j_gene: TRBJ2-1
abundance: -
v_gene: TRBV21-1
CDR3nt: TGTGCCAGCAGCAAAGGACTAGCGGGAGGAACAAATGAGCAGTTCTTC
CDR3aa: CASSKGLAGGTNEQFF

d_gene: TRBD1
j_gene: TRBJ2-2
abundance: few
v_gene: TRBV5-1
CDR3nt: TGCGCCAGCAGCCTCGGGACAGGGGGCGCCTCGAACACCGGGGAGCTGTTTTTT
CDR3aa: CASSLGTGGASNTGELFF

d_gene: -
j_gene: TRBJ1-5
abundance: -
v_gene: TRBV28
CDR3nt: TGTGCCAGCAGAGCCGGGAATCCACCCACCAATCAGCCCCAGCATTTT
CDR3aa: CASRAGNPPTNQPQHF

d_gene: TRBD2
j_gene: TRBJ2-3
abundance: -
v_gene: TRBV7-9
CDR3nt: TGTGCCAGCAGCTTCGGGCTAGCGGGAGGATCGGGTACGCAGTATTTT
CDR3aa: CASSFGLAGGSGTQYF

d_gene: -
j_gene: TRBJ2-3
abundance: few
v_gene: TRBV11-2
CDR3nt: TGTGCCAGCAGCTTAGTCCCCCAGGGTACAGATACGCAGTATTTT
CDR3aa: CASSLVPQGTDTQYF

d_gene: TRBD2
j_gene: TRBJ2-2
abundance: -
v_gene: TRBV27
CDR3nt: TGTGCCAGCAGTTTCCACCTAACTAGCGGAGACACCGGGGAGCTGTTTTTT
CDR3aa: CASSFHLTSGDTGELFF

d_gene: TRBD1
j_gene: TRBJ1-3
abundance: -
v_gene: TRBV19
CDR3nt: TGTGCCAGTATCCCCCGGACAGGTGGTCCCTCGGGCTCTGGAAACACCATATATTTT
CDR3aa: CASIPRTGGPSGSGNTIYF

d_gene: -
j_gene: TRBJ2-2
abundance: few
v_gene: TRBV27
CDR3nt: TGTGCCAGCAGGGGGGTCACCGGGGAGCTGTTTTTT
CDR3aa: CASRGVTGELFF

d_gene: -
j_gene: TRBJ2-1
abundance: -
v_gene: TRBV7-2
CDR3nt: TGTGCCAGCAGCTTAGGTAGTTCCTACAATGAGCAGTTCTTC
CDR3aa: CASSLGSSYNEQFF

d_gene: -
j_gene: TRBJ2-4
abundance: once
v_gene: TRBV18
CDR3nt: TGTGCCAGCTCACCGACCCCTAGTGACATTCAGTACTTC
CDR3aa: CASSPTPSDIQYF

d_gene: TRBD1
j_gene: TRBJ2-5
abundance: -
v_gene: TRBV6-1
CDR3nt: TGTGCCAGCAGTGAGCCCGGGACAGGAGCCGAAGAGACCCAGTACTTC
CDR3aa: CASSEPGTGAEETQYF

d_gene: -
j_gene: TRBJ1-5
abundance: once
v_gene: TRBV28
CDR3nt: TGTGCCAGCAGTTTTGTCTCGGGGGGGACTGATCAGCCCCAGCATTTT
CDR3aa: CASSFVSGGTDQPQHF

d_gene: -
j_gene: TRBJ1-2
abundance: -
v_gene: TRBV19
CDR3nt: TGTGCCAGTAGTCCACGGACAGCTGATAACTATGGCTACACCTTC
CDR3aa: CASSPRTADNYGYTF

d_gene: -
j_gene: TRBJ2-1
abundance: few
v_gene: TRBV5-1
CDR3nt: TGCGCCAGCAGCTTGGGTGACGTAATCTACAATGAGCAGTTCTTC
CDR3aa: CASSLGDVIYNEQFF

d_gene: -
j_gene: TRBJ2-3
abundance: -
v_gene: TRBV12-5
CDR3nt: TGTGCTAGTGGCTCCAGCGGCACAGATACGCAGTATTTT
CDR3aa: CASGSSGTDTQYF